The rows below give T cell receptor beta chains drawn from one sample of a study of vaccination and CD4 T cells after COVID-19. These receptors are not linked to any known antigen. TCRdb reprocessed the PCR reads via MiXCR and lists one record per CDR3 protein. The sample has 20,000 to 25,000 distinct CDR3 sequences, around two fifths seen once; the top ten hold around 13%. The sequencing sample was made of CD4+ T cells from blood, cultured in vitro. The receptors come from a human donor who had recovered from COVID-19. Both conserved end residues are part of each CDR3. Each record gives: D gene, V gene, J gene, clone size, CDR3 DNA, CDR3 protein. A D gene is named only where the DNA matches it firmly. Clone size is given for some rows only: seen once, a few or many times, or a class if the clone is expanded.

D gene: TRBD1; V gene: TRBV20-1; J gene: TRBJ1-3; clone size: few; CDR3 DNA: TGCAGTGCCACGGACAGGTCCTCTGGAAACACCATATATTTT; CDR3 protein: CSATDRSSGNTIYF
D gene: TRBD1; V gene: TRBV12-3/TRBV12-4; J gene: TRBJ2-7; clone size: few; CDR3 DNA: TGTGCCAGCAGTTCCCGGACAGGGGTGGACGAGCAGTACTTC; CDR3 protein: CASSSRTGVDEQYF
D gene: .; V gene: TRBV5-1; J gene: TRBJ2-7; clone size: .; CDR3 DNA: TGCGCCAGCAGCTTGGCCGGGACGGCCACCTACGAGCAGTACTTC; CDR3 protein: CASSLAGTATYEQYF
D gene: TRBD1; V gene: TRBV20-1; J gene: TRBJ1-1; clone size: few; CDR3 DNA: TGCAGTGCCCCGACAGGGTCGGCCACTGAAGCTTTCTTT; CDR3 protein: CSAPTGSATEAFF
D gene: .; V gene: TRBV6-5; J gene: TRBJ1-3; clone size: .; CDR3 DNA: TGTGCCAGCAGTTACTCTGGCTCTGGAAACACCATATATTTT; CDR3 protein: CASSYSGSGNTIYF
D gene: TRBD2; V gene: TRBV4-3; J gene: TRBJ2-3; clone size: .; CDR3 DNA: TGCGCCAGCAGCCAAGCCGGGACTAGCGGGAGAACGCAGTATTTT; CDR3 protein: CASSQAGTSGRTQYF
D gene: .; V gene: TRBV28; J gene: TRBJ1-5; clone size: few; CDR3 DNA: TGTGCCAGCAGGGCTACCGACCAGGTTCGGACAGCCAATCAGCCCCAGCATTTT; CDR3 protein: CASRATDQVRTANQPQHF
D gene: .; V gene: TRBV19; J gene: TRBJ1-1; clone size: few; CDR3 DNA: TGTGCCAGCCAGTCTCGGGGGACCAACACTGAAGCTTTCTTT; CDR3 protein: CASQSRGTNTEAFF
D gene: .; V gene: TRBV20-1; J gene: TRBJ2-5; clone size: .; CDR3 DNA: TGCAGTCCACAGAACCACCAAGAGACCCATTACTTC; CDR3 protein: CSPQNHQETHYF
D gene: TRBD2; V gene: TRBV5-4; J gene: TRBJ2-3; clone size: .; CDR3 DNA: TGTGCCAGCAGCTTGGGGACGGGGGGGCCGTGGGATACGCAGTATTTT; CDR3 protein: CASSLGTGGPWDTQYF
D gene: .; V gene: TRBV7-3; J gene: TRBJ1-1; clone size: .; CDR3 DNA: TGTGCCAGCAGCACCGGCCTGAACACTGAAGCTTTCTTT; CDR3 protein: CASSTGLNTEAFF
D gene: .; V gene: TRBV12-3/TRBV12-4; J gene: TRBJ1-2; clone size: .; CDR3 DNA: TGTGCCAGCAGCCCGCAGGTTAACTATGGCTACACCTTC; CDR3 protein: CASSPQVNYGYTF
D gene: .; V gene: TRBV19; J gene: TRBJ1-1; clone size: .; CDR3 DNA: TGTGCCAGTAGCGGGACGGTGAACACTGAAGCTTTCTTT; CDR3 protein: CASSGTVNTEAFF
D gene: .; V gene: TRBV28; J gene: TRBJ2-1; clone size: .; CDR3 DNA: TGTGCCAGCAGTGAGACCCCGCAGGGGAGTGAGCAGTTCTTC; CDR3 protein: CASSETPQGSEQFF
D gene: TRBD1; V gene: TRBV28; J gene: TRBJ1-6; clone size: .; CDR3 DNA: TGTGCCAGCAGTCGACAGGGATTTTCCCTTTATAATTCACCCCTCCACTTT; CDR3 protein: CASSRQGFSLYNSPLHF
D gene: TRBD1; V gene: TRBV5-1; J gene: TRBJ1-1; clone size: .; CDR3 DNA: TGCGCCAGCAGCCCCGGACAGGGGAATTGGGTTGAAGCTTTCTTT; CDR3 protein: CASSPGQGNWVEAFF
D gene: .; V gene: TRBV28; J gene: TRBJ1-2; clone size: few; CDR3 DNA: TGTGCCAGCAGTTTGGTCTTCGGTCAGGGAGGCTACACCTTC; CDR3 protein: CASSLVFGQGGYTF
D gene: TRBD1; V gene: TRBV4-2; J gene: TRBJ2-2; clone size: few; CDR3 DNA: TGTGCCAGCAGCCAGCAACAGGGGACCGGGGAGCTGTTTTTT; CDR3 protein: CASSQQQGTGELFF
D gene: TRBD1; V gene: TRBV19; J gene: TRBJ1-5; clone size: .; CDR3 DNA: TGTGCCAGTACCACGACGCGGGACAGGGGCAATCAGCCCCAGCATTTT; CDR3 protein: CASTTTRDRGNQPQHF
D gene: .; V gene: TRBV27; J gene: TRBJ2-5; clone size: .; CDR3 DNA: TGTGCCAGCAGTCCTTACCTTGGGGGGGCCCCGGGGGCCCAGTACTTC; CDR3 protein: CASSPYLGGAPGAQYF
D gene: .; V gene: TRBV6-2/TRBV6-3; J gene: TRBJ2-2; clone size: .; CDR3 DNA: TGTGCCAGCGCGTCGAACACCGGGGAGCTGTTTTTT; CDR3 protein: CASASNTGELFF
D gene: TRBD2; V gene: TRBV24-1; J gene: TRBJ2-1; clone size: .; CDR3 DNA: TGTGCCACCAGTGACCCCGGGACTAGCAGGTCATTC; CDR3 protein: CATSDPGTSRSF
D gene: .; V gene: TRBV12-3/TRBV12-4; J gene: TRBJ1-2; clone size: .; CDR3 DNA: TGTGCCAGCAGTTTTAGAGGACAGAGAGGCTACACCTTC; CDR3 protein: CASSFRGQRGYTF
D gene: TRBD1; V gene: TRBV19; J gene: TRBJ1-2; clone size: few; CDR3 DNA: TGTGCCAGTAGTATAATGGGACAGGGGATCCGTGGCTACACCTTC; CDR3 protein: CASSIMGQGIRGYTF
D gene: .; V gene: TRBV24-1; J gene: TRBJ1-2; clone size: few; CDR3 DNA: TGTGCCACCAGTGACTCCGGGCTTCCCTACACCTTC; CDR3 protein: CATSDSGLPYTF
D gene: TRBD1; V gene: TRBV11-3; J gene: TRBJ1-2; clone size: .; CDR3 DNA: TGTGCCAGCAGCCTGCCCCGCAGCCAGGGGGCTAACTATGGCTACACCTTC; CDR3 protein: CASSLPRSQGANYGYTF
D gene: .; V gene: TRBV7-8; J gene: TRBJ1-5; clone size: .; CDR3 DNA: TGTGCCAGCAGCCCGATTTACCGTCAGCCCCAGCATTTT; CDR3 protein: CASSPIYRQPQHF
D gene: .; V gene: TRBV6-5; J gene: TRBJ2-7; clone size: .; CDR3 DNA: TGTGCCAGCAGTTACGCCCCTCCGCGGGACAGCTACGAGCAGTACTTC; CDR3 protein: CASSYAPPRDSYEQYF
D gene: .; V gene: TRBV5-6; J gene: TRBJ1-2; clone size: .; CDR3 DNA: TGTGCCAGCAGCGCTAAACCGGGACCCTATGGCTACACCTTC; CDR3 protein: CASSAKPGPYGYTF
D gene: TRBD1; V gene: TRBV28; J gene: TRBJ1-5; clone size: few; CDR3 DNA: TGTGCCAGCAGGGGGGGTTGGACAGGAAATACCCAGCATTTT; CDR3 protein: CASRGGWTGNTQHF
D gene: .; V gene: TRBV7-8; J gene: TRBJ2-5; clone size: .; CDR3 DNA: TGTGCCAGCAGCTTGCCAGAGACCCAGTACTTC; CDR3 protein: CASSLPETQYF
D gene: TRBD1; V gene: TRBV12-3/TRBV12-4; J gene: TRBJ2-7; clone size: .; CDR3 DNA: TGTGCCAGCAGTTTCGGGACAGGGTCCTACGAGCAGTACTTC; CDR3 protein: CASSFGTGSYEQYF
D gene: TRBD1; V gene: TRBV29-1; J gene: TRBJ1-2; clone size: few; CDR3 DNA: TGCAGCGTTCCGGGACAGGAAAACTATGGCTACACCTTC; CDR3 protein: CSVPGQENYGYTF
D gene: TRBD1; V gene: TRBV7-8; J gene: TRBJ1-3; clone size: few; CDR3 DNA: TGTGCCAGCAGCCAAAAGGGGGCGACGGACGGAAACACCATATATTTT; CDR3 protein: CASSQKGATDGNTIYF
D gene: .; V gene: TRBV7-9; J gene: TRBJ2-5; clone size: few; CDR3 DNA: TGTGCCAGCAGCTTAACTCGACTAGGGCAAGAGACCCAGTACTTC; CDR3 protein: CASSLTRLGQETQYF
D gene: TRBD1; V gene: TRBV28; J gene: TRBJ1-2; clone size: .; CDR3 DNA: TGTGCCAGCAGTCCCGGGGACAGGGGAAGGAATGGCTACACCTTC; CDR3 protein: CASSPGDRGRNGYTF
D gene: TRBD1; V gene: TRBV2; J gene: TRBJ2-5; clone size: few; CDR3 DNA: TGTGCCAGCAACACAAGACCAGGGGGCGAGACCCAGTACTTC; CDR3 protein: CASNTRPGGETQYF
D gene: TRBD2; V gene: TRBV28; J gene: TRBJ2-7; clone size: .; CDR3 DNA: TGTGCCACAGTGGGGCTAGCGGAGCAAACCTACGAGCAGTACTTC; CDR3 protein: CATVGLAEQTYEQYF
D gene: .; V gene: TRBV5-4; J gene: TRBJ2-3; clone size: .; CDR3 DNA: TGTGCCAGCAGACTTATGGCGGGGTGGAAGGGCACAGATACGCAGTATTTT; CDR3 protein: CASRLMAGWKGTDTQYF